The clone carrying this T cell receptor beta chain appeared many times. TCRbeta library preparation incorporated unique molecular identifiers. TCRdb redid the calling of the PCR reads with MiXCR, one entry per CDR3 protein. The table lists hundreds of thousands of distinct CDR3 sequences, roughly 9% of them singletons. These data belong to a study of T-cell reconstitution after alpha-beta-depleted transplantation in children. The V gene lost 5 bases and the J gene lost 3 bases, with 10 bases spanning the gap. Per the germline V gene, CDR1 is WSHSY and CDR2 is SAAADI. This CDR3 has 13 amino acids. The receptor was derived from a human donor who donated a stem cell graft to a child with acute lymphoblastic leukemia. Here the sequenced sample was PBMCs from the stem cell graft donor, taken from the stem cell graft. V and J are TRBV10-2 and TRBJ1-2, with D unresolved. For the CDR3, the DNA is TGCGCCAGCAGTTTCATGGGAGACTATGGCTACACCTTC. This gives the protein CASSFMGDYGYTF.